This entry concerns a single T cell receptor beta chain. Generated by immunoSEQ multiplex PCR, the TCRdb table keeps only in-frame clones and is missing some. The sample carries 35,000 to 50,000 clones, about 89% recorded once. This sample is part of a study of control samples from healthy donors and cancer patients. CDR1 and CDR2 from the germline V gene are SGHTA and FQGNSA. The CDR3 is made up of 11 amino acids. The V gene lost 5 bases and the J gene lost 3 bases, with 3 bases spanning the gap. The TCR was taken from an older woman with lung cancer. Sequencing used PBMCs. V usage is TRBV7-2 and J usage is TRBJ2-3; D unclear. The CDR3 sequence: CASSATDTQYF. The CDR3 DNA reads TGTGCCAGCAGCGCAACAGATACGCAGTATTTT.